This T cell receptor beta chain was profiled in a study of T-cell reconstitution after alpha-beta-depleted transplantation in children. Germline V gene lookup returns CDR1 DFQATT and CDR2 SNEGSKA (reference sequence). Trimming stripped 5 bases from V and 2 bases from J, with 16 bases between. The CDR3 contains 15 residues. Molecular barcoding with unique molecular identifiers was used for the TCRbeta library. TCRdb re-analysed the PCR reads in MiXCR, keeping a single row per CDR3 protein. The sample lists 500,000 to 750,000 distinct CDR3 sequences; under 15% were seen once. This clonotype showed up just a few times. The antigen remains undetermined. Study-wide results and limits: When one year had passed after transplant, most T-cell counts and diversity came from newly produced T cells. Several hundred rapidly expanded clones from non-depleted graft cells reportedly supplied alpha-beta T cells about two months post-transplant. Some patients owed their high day-60 TCRbeta diversity to surviving recipient T cells and thymic progenitors.

This sample comprised PBMCs, mostly from graft donor cells, obtained 360 days after TCRalphabeta/CD19-depleted stem cell transplant. This TCR was sampled from a male patient aged 10 to 17 who had a stem cell transplant for acute myeloid leukemia, so the T cells may come from the graft donor. This chain links TRBV20-1 with TRBJ2-4; unclear D gene. In nucleotides, the CDR3 is TGCAGTGCTGTCCACGATAGGGTAACCAAAAACATTCAGTACTTC. Protein sequence: CSAVHDRVTKNIQYF.